The 4 T cell receptor beta chains reported below all come from one sample, sequenced in a study of T cell repertoires in cytomegalovirus infection. TCRdb ran MiXCR on the reads and lists one entry per CDR3 protein. The table has more than 350,000 distinct CDR3 sequences, around 32% seen once. The specimen was PBMCs. The receptor set was obtained from a human donor in good health (CMV status not recorded). Some clones in this sample may be carry-over from other donors' samples.

This clonotype was seen just once. A read error may produce the germline difference seen at one junction end. The V gene is TRBV7-9, the J gene TRBJ1-2, with D unresolved. The CDR3 is made up of 14 amino acids. The germline CDR1 and CDR2 sequences are SEHNR and FQNEAQ (reference sequence). Here the CDR3 DNA reads TGTACCAGCAGCTTAGAGTCAGCAGTCTTTGGCTACACCTTC. This gives the protein CTSSLESAVFGYTF.

Details on this clonotype: A much larger clone lies one base from this, so it may be a read error. The J gene is TRBJ1-2, the V gene TRBV4-1; TRBD1 might be the D (5 bases). CDR3 length equals 15 residues. CDR1 and CDR2 from the germline V gene are MGHRA and YSYEKL. Trimming removed 1 base at V and 2 bases at J, with 11 bases between. The DNA for the CDR3 is TGCGCCAGCAGCCAAGTAGAGAGACAGAACTATGGCTACACCTTC. Protein: CASSQVERQNYGYTF.

The sample holds a few counts of this clonotype. V is TRBV14 and J is TRBJ1-2, with 8 bases matching TRBD1. The CDR3 is made up of 16 amino acids. In germline, CDR1 is SGHDN, CDR2 FVKESK. The trim removed 5 bases at V and 0 bases at J, leaving 8 bases unmatched. CDR3 loop: CASSFLDRAANYGYTF. Written as DNA, the CDR3 is TGTGCCAGCAGCTTCCTGGACAGGGCAGCTAACTATGGCTACACCTTC.

The V gene is TRBV3-1, the J gene TRBJ2-6; D not resolved. This CDR3 has 16 amino acids. CDR1 LGHDT and CDR2 YNNKEL come from the germline V gene (reference sequence). Trimming left V 3 bases short and J 2 bases short, with 11 bases between. CDR3 loop: CASSQGIIAGANVLTF. CDR3 nucleotides: TGTGCCAGCAGCCAGGGCATCATCGCTGGGGCCAACGTCCTGACTTTC.